These T cell receptor beta chains were read from a single sample in a study of T cells in narcolepsy. The repertoire was sequenced with immunoSEQ multiplex PCR; TCRdb's copy has only in-frame clones and lacks some. The sample contains around 28,000 clones, about four fifths of which appear only once. Sequencing was done on a sample of CD45RA- memory CD4+ T cells from PBMCs. Source of these receptors: a human donor with narcolepsy. CDR3s include the opening cysteine and the closing phenylalanine or tryptophan. Fields, in order: V gene, J gene, CDR3 protein.

>TRBV9|TRBJ1-6
CASSAIPGTANSPLHF
>TRBV19|TRBJ1-1
CASRETGPNTEAFF
>TRBV12-5|TRBJ1-2
CASGLVVGYTF
>TRBV7-9|TRBJ1-4
CASSPTVLGLGEKLFF
>TRBV6-5|TRBJ2-7
CASSRGGLPNEQYF
>TRBV4-2|TRBJ2-1
CASSLRQGSYNEQFF
>TRBV10-3|TRBJ2-3
CAISEVGGTDTQYF
>TRBV5-1|TRBJ1-2
CASSSGTAVYGYTF
>TRBV6-1|TRBJ1-4
CASSEGVSATNEKLFF
>TRBV2|TRBJ2-1
CASSEAVEVAQFF
>TRBV6-5|TRBJ2-5
CASSTPGTGEETQYF
>TRBV27|TRBJ1-5
CASSPFTGQTRSSNQPQHF
>TRBV4-2|TRBJ2-5
CASSRSSGVPTAAETQYF
>TRBV19|TRBJ1-2
CASSPGQGNGYTF
>TRBV5-5|TRBJ2-1
CASSFGDYNEQFF
>TRBV7-9|TRBJ2-3
CASSLGPPGSTDTQYF
>TRBV18|TRBJ1-1
CASSPMTGSEAFF
>TRBV4-3|TRBJ2-2
CASGTTGPNTGELFF
>TRBV6-6|TRBJ2-7
CASNEELSLYEQYF
>TRBV7-2|TRBJ2-7
CASSPPGGQGRYF
>TRBV10-3|TRBJ1-1
CATMTGLNEAFF
>TRBV6-5|TRBJ2-2
CASSYGTGAGELFF
>TRBV6-1|TRBJ2-4
CASSQGTGVHF
>TRBV11-3|TRBJ2-5
CASSQTPLRGGLAQETQYF
>TRBV29-1|TRBJ2-7
CSGGFLGGQYF
>TRBV19|TRBJ2-2
CASRTSGGNTGELFF
>TRBV7-2|TRBJ2-1
CASSLDGSVSEQFF
>TRBV18|TRBJ1-6
CASSPPRGANPNNSPLHF
>TRBV5-6|TRBJ2-7
CASSFTGGVEQYF
>TRBV5-1|TRBJ1-1
CASGGGRANTEAFF
>TRBV18|TRBJ1-1
CASSPPTRTEAFF